A selection of T cell receptor beta chains follows, all from one sample in a study of identical twins. TCRdb called the 5' RACE reads again in MiXCR, with one record for every CDR3 protein. The table records approximately 700,000 distinct CDR3 sequences, roughly 18% of them present only once. The same sample was also studied in work on T cells expressing NK-cell markers.

Sequencing was carried out using PBMCs. All receptors derive from a young woman in good health. Each CDR3 is given with its conserved first and last residue. The D gene is left open where the match is weak. Clone size is shown for a subset of rows, as once, few, many or a class of expanded clone.

len	d_gene	v_gene	abundance	j_gene	CDR3aa	CDR3nt
17	TRBD2	TRBV12-3/TRBV12-4	NA	TRBJ2-1	CASRGLAGGPSLNEQFF	TGTGCCAGCAGGGGACTAGCGGGAGGGCCATCTCTCAATGAGCAGTTCTTC
13	TRBD1	TRBV5-1	NA	TRBJ1-1	CASSPGTGNEAFF	TGCGCCAGCAGCCCCGGGACAGGCAATGAAGCTTTCTTT
14	NA	TRBV10-3	many	TRBJ2-7	CAISESQGPHEQYF	TGTGCCATCAGTGAGTCGCAGGGTCCCCACGAGCAGTACTTC
12	NA	TRBV5-8	many	TRBJ2-3	CASSPHTDTQYF	TGTGCCAGCAGCCCTCACACAGATACGCAGTATTTT
21	TRBD2	TRBV6-2/TRBV6-3	NA	TRBJ2-1	CASSYDVRQLHLAGEGNEQFF	TGTGCCAGCAGTTACGATGTCCGCCAACTCCATCTAGCGGGAGAGGGGAATGAGCAGTTCTTC
12	NA	TRBV6-2/TRBV6-3	NA	TRBJ2-1	CASSSWTVEQFF	TGTGCCAGCAGTTCCTGGACCGTTGAGCAGTTCTTC
15	NA	TRBV6-1	NA	TRBJ2-1	CASSGPRIGKDEQFF	TGTGCCAGCAGTGGTCCAAGGATTGGTAAGGATGAGCAGTTCTTC
14	NA	TRBV10-1	NA	TRBJ2-1	CASSERDLYNEQFF	TGCGCCAGCAGTGAGCGGGACTTATACAATGAGCAGTTCTTC
14	NA	TRBV5-1	few	TRBJ2-1	CASSLADTVSEQFF	TGCGCCAGCAGCTTGGCAGACACGGTCAGTGAGCAGTTCTTC
15	NA	TRBV19	few	TRBJ1-6	CASIDIKTYGSPLHF	TGTGCCAGTATTGATATCAAGACCTATGGTTCACCCCTCCACTTT
15	NA	TRBV10-3	NA	TRBJ2-1	CAISVNRLGGNEQFF	TGTGCCATCAGTGTGAATCGGCTAGGGGGAAATGAGCAGTTCTTC